The TCR beta chain described here comes from a study of shared clonotypes between healthy human individuals. Note on this clone: Its antigen is as yet unknown.

Assay used: immunoSEQ multiplex PCR; TCRdb lists only in-frame clones, some missing. The data show some 2,100,000 clones, about 92% seen once. Broader study findings: Rarefaction exposed incomplete sorted-subset sequencing despite large depth. Memory subsets had estimated richness that was generally smaller than that of naive subsets.

There are 15 residues in the CDR3. The V end was cut by 7 bases, the J end by 8 bases, with 20 bases between. Germline V gene sequence: CDR1 LNHDA, CDR2 SQIVND (reference sequence). CD45RO negativity and positive selection for CCR7 defined naive CD8 cells, a population that excluded terminally differentiated effector memory CD45RA+ cells. This clonotype originated in a man aged 18-30 years in good health. Some clones in this sample may be carry-over from other donors' samples. The genes are TRBV19 and TRBJ1-4, with D possibly TRBD1 on 6 matching bases. Sample: naive CD8+ T cells from PBMCs. CDR3: CASTPGESGEEKLFF. The CDR3 region has the DNA TGTGCCAGTACCCCAGGGGAGTCGGGGGAGGAAAAACTGTTTTTT.